Given below is one T cell receptor beta chain in context. This specimen comes from a study of blood T cell repertoires in COVID-19. Whole-study context: Samples came from the United States, Italy and Spain, spanning acute and convalescent COVID-19. The cDNA or gDNA used as material had been derived from T cells, B-cell-depleted T cells, or PBMCs.

Per the original data handling: Amplification of reference gene primers was used by the study to estimate nucleated cell counts. Produced via immunoSEQ multiplex PCR; TCRdb's table is partial and in-frame only. V, J and clone size are those of that table, while D and trimming were read from the DNA. Seen here are more than 300,000 clones, around 90% observed once, and the top ten hold about 3.5%. CDR3 size: 15 residues. Germline CDR1 MNHEY, CDR2 SMNVEV (reference sequence). The V and J ends lost 2 bases and 10 bases, in that order; junction bases with no gene match: 9. The sample comprised peripheral blood. The TCR comes from a young woman who had recovered from COVID-19. The chain links TRBV27 to TRBJ2-1; 9 bases map to TRBD1. The CDR3 bases are TGTGCCAGCAGTTTAGGGACAGGGATTAGGCAAGAGCAGTTCTTC. This encodes CASSLGTGIRQEQFF.